This TCR beta chain was captured by sequencing in a study of OX40 agonist ivuxolimab in advanced cancers. Turning to the study itself: Dose-escalation patients had hepatocellular carcinoma, melanoma, renal cell or head and neck cancer.

Germline V CDR1 and CDR2: MNHEY, SMNVEV (reference sequence). CDR3 size: 15 residues. V lost 2 bases to trimming and J lost 2 bases, with 13 bases between them. For this clone: Its antigen is still unknown.

The table came from immunoSEQ multiplex PCR; TCRdb's copy has only in-frame clones and leaves some out. The table includes tens of thousands of clones, approximately 91% detected once. Notes on the study in general: Expanded clones belonging to CD8+ T cells outnumbered, on average, those of CD4+.

V and J are TRBV27 and TRBJ2-7, with D perhaps matching TRBD2 (5 bases). This receptor was identified in an adult with an advanced solid tumor such as melanoma, head and neck, liver or kidney cancer. Sequencing was performed on CD4+ or CD8+ T cells sorted from blood, taken in a trial of the OX40 agonist ivuxolimab. Written as DNA, the CDR3 is TGTGCCAGCAGTTTAAGCGGCAGGAGCCCCTACGAGCAGTACTTC. This sequence encodes CASSLSGRSPYEQYF.